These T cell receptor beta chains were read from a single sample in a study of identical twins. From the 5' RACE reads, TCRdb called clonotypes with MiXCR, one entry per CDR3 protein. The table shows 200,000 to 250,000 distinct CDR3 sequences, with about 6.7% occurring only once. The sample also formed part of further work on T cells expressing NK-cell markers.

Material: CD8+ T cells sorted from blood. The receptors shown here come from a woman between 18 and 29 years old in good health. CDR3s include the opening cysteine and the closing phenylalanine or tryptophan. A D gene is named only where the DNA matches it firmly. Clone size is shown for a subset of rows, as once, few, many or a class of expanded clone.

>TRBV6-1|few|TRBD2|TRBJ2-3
TGTGCCAGCAGTACGGCGGGAGGCACAGATACGCAGTATTTT
CASSTAGGTDTQYF
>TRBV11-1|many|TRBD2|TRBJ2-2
TGTGCCAGCAGCTTAAATCTAGCGGGGGGGCCGAACCCCGGGGAGCTGTTTTTT
CASSLNLAGGPNPGELFF
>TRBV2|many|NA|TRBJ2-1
TGTGCCACCCTCACTGACTACAATGAGCAGTTCTTC
CATLTDYNEQFF
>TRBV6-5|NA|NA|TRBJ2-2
TGTGCCAGCAGTTATGCCCCCACCGGGGAGCTGTTTTTT
CASSYAPTGELFF
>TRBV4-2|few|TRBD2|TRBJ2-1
TGTGCCAGCAGCCCCGCTACCCCACTAGCGGGGGGGGTCAGGAGTCATGAGCAGTTCTTC
CASSPATPLAGGVRSHEQFF
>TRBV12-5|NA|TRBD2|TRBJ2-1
TGTGCTAGTGGTTTGGTAAAAGGTCGGGGGGGCCCCAGCACCTACAATGAGCAGTTCTTC
CASGLVKGRGGPSTYNEQFF
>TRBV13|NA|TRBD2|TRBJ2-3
TGTGCCAGCAGCCCCGCATCCGGGACTAGGGGACTGGATACGCAGTATTTT
CASSPASGTRGLDTQYF
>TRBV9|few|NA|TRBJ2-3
TGTGCCAGCAGCGTAGTAACGGGCGATACGCAGTATTTT
CASSVVTGDTQYF
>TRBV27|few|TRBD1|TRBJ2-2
TGTGCCAGCAGTTTAGAGACAGGGCCCACCGGGGAGCTGTTTTTT
CASSLETGPTGELFF
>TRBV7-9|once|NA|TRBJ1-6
TGTGCCAGCAGCTCCCTTGGGGTGAGAGGGAATTCACCCCTCCACTTT
CASSSLGVRGNSPLHF
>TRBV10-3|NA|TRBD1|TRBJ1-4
TGTGCCATCAGTGAGTCGGGACAGCGCCAGGGGTTTCACAATGAAAAACTGTTTTTT
CAISESGQRQGFHNEKLFF
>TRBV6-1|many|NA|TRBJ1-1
TGTGCCAGCATCCTATGGAAGGGGCCTAACACTGAAGCTTTCTTT
CASILWKGPNTEAFF